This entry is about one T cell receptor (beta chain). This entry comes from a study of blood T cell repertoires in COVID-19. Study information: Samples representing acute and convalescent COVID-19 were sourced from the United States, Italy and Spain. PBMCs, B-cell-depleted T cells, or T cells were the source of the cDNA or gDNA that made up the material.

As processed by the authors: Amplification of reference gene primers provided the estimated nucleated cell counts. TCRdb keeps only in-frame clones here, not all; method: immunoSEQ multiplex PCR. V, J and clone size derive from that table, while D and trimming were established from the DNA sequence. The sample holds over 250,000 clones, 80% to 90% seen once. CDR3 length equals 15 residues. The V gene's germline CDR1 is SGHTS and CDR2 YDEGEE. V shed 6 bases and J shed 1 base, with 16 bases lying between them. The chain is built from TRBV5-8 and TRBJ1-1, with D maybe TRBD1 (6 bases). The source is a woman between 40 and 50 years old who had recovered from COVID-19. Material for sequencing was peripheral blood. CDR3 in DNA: TGTGCCAGCACCCATCGGGGCAGGGGGAACACTGAAGCTTTCTTT. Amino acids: CASTHRGRGNTEAFF.